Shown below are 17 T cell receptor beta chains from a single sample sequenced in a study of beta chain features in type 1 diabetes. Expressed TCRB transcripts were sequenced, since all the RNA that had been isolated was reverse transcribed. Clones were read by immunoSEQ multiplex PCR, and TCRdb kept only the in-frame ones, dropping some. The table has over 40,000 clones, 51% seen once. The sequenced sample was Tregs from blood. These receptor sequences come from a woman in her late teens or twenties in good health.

CDR3 nucleotide sequence: TGTGCCAGCAGCCCCGGGACTAGAACAGATACGCAGTATTTT. This encodes CASSPGTRTDTQYF. V gene TRBV6-6 combines with J gene TRBJ2-3; 8 bases align to TRBD2. Germline CDR1 is MNHNY and CDR2 is SVGAGI (reference sequence). The trim removed 6 bases at V and 3 bases at J, leaving 5 bases unmatched. This CDR3 contains 14 residues.

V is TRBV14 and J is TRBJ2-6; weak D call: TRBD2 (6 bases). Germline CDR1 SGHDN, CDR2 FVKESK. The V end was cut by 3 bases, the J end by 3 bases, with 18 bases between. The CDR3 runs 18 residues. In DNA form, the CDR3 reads TGTGCCAGCAGCCATCCTAGGTACGGGAGTGTTGGGGCCAACGTCCTGACTTTC. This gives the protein CASSHPRYGSVGANVLTF. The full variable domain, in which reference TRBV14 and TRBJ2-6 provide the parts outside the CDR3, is EAGVTQFPSHSVIEKGQTVTLRCDPISGHDNLYWYRRVMGKEIKFLLHFVKESKQDESGMPNNRFLAERTGGTYSTLKVQPAELEDSGVYFCASSHPRYGSVGANVLTFGAGSRLTVL.

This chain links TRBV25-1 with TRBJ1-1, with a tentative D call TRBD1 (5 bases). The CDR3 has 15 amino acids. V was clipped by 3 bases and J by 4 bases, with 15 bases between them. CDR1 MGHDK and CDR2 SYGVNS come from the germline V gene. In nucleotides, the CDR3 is TGTGCCAGCAGTGAGGGGGGGAGGGGTTTCACTGAAGCTTTCTTT. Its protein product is CASSEGGRGFTEAFF.

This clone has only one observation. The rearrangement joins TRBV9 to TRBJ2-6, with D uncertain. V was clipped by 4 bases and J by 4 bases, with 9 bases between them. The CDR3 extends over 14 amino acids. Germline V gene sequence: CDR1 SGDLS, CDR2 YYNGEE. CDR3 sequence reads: CASSSIPGANVLTF. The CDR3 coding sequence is TGTGCCAGCAGCTCCATCCCCGGGGCCAACGTCCTGACTTTC. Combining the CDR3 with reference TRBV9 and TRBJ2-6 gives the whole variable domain DSGVTQTPKHLITATGQRVTLRCSPRSGDLSVYWYQQSLDQGLQFLIQYYNGEERAKGNILERFSAQQFPDLHSELNLSSLELGDSALYFCASSSIPGANVLTFGAGSRLTVL.

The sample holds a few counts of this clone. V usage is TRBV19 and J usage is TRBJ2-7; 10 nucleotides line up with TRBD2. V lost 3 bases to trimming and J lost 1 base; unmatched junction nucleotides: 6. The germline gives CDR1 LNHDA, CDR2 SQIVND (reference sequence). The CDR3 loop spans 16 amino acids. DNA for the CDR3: TGTGCCAGTAGTATGAGCGGAGCGGGAGGGTCCTACGAGCAGTACTTC. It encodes CASSMSGAGGSYEQYF.

The CDR3 region is CASSPGLAAGTGELFF. In DNA, the CDR3 is TGTGCCAGCAGCCCGGGACTAGCGGCTGGGACCGGGGAGCTGTTTTTT. The chain uses TRBV7-7 and TRBJ2-2; 11 bases align to TRBD2. The germline V gene has CDR1 SSHAT and CDR2 FNYEAQ (reference sequence). J lost 5 bases, V lost 5 bases, and 7 bases had no gene match. The CDR3 length is 16 residues.

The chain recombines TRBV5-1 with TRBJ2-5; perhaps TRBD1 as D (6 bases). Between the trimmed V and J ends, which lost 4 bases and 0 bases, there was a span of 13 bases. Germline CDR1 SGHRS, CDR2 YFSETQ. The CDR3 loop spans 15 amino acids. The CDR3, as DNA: TGCGCCAGCAGCAAGACAGGCGCCCACCAAGAGACCCAGTACTTC. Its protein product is CASSKTGAHQETQYF.

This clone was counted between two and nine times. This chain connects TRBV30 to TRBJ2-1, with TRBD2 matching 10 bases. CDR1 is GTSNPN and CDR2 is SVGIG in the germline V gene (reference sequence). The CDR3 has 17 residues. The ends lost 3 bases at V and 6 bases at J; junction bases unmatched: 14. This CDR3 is CAWRQGAGGHRGNEQFF. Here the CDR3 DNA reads TGTGCCTGGAGGCAGGGAGCGGGAGGGCATCGAGGCAATGAGCAGTTCTTC.

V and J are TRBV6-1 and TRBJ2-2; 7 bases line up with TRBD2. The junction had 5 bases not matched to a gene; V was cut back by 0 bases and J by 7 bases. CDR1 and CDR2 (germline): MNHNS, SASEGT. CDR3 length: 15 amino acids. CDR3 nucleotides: TGTGCCAGCAGTGAAGCAGGGCTAGCGGTCGGGGAGCTGTTTTTT. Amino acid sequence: CASSEAGLAVGELFF.

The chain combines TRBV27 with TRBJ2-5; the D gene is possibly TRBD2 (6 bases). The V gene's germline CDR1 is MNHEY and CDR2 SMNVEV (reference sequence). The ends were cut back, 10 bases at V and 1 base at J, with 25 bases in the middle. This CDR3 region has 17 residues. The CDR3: CATLPRGTSWSQETQYF. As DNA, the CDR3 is TGTGCCACCCTTCCCCGCGGAACTAGCTGGTCCCAAGAGACCCAGTACTTC.

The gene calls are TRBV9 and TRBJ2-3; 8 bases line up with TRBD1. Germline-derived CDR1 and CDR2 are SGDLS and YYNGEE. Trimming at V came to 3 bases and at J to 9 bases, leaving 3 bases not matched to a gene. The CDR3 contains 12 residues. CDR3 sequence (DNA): TGTGCCAGCAGCGGGGACAGGATCACGCAGTATTTT. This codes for CASSGDRITQYF.

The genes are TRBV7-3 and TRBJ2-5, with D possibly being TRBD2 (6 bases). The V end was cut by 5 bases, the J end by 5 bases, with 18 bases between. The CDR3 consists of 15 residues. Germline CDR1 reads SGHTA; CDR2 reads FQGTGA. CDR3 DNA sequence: TGTGCCAGCAGCCGATCCGGGACTCTAGCTGAGACCCAGTACTTC. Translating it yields CASSRSGTLAETQYF.

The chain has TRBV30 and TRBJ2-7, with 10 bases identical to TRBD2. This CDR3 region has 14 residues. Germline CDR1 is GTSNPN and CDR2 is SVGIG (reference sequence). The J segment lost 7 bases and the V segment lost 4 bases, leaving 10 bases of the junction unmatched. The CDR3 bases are TGTGCCTGGAACTCTCGTAGCGGGAGGCGTGAGCAGTACTTC. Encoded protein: CAWNSRSGRREQYF.

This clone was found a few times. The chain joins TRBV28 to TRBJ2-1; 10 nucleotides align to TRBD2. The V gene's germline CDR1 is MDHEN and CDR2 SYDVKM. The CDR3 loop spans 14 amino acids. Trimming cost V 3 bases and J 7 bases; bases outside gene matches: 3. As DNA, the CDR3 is TGTGCCAGCAGTTTGTCTAGCGGGAGTAATGAGCAGTTCTTC. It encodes CASSLSSGSNEQFF.

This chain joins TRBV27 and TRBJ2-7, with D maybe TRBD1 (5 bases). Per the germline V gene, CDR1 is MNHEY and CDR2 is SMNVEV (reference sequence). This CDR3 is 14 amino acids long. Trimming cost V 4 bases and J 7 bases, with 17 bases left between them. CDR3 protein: CASSWQGGVVEQYF. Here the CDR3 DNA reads TGTGCCAGCAGTTGGCAGGGTGGGGTGGTGGAGCAGTACTTC.

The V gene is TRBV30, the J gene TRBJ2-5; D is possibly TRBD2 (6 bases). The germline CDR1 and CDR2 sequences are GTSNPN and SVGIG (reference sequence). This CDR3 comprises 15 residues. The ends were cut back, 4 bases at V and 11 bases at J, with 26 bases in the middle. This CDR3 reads CAWTPVASGTGGQYF. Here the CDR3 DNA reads TGTGCCTGGACACCCGTCGCATCCGGGACTGGAGGGCAGTACTTC.

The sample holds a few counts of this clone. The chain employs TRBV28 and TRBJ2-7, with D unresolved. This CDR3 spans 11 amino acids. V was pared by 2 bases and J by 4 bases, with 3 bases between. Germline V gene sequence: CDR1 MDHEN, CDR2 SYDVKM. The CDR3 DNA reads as TGTGCCAGCAGTTTAATATACGAGCAGTACTTC. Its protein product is CASSLIYEQYF.